These 10 T cell receptor beta chains came from one sample sequenced in a study of cytomegalovirus exposure and HLA in healthy donors. The assay was immunoSEQ multiplex PCR, and TCRdb's table has in-frame clones only and misses some. The sample comprises fewer than 150,000 clones, about 87% of which are singletons, and 1.5% to 2% rests with the top ten. Material: PBMCs. These receptors originate from a man aged 18 to 30 in good health and CMV-seronegative.

The chain has TRBV11-2 and TRBJ2-5; possible D gene TRBD1, 7 bases. The CDR3 covers 15 residues. Trimming removed 1 base at V and 12 bases at J, with 21 bases between. The V gene's germline CDR1 is SGHAT and CDR2 FQNNGV. CDR3 residues: CASSLAGTGGGIEYF. DNA for the CDR3: TGTGCCAGCAGCTTAGCGGGAACAGGAGGGGGCATAGAGTACTTC.

The V gene is TRBV28, the J gene TRBJ2-1; D possibly corresponds to TRBD2 (6 bases). The CDR3 consists of 15 residues. V was trimmed by 2 bases and J by 3 bases, leaving 11 bases between them. From germline, CDR1 is MDHEN and CDR2 SYDVKM. CDR3 protein: CASSLGRELYNEQFF. The CDR3 DNA reads as TGTGCCAGCAGTTTAGGACGGGAGCTCTACAATGAGCAGTTCTTC.

V gene TRBV2 combines with J gene TRBJ2-1; TRBD2 matches at 8 bases. The junction had 5 bases not matched to a gene; V was cut back by 4 bases and J by 9 bases. The CDR3 is 13 residues long. The V gene's germline CDR1 is SNHLY and CDR2 FYNNEI. The CDR3 loop is CASSVGLGLEQFF. CDR3 DNA sequence: TGTGCCAGCAGTGTGGGACTAGGTCTTGAGCAGTTCTTC.

J is TRBJ1-1 and V is TRBV7-9; 8 bases are shared with TRBD1. The V gene's germline CDR1 is SEHNR and CDR2 FQNEAQ (reference sequence). The junction had 16 bases not matched to a gene; V was cut back by 6 bases and J by 4 bases. The CDR3 has 17 residues. In DNA, the CDR3 is TGTGCCAGCAGTTCCGACAGGGGAGGTATTTATGGCACTGAAGCTTTCTTT. It specifies CASSSDRGGIYGTEAFF.

This clone was counted once. J is TRBJ2-7 and V is TRBV28; D may be TRBD1 (5 bases). Germline lookup yields CDR1 MDHEN and CDR2 SYDVKM. V lost 4 bases and J 0 bases, leaving 7 bases between the germline ends. The CDR3 contains 13 residues. This CDR3 is CASSSDNSYEQYF. CDR3 DNA: TGTGCCAGCAGTTCGGACAACTCCTACGAGCAGTACTTC.

The chain employs TRBV2 and TRBJ2-3; 8 bases line up with TRBD2. The CDR3 runs to 15 residues. J gave up 2 bases and V 10 bases, and 11 bases lay outside the gene matches. In germline, CDR1 is SNHLY, CDR2 FYNNEI. The CDR3 is CATRRLAGPTDTQYF. In DNA, the CDR3 is TGTGCCACGAGGCGGCTAGCGGGCCCCACAGATACGCAGTATTTT.

The CDR3: CASSPPGTGNYEQYF. The DNA of the CDR3 is TGTGCCAGCAGTCCACCCGGGACAGGGAACTACGAGCAGTACTTC. The chain employs TRBV25-1 and TRBJ2-7; the match to TRBD1 covers 9 bases. CDR1 is MGHDK and CDR2 is SYGVNS in the germline V gene. CDR3 size: 15 residues. The junction had 8 bases not matched to a gene; V was cut back by 5 bases and J by 3 bases.

The V call is TRBV14, the J call TRBJ2-7; 8 nucleotides match TRBD2. The junction had 8 bases not matched to a gene; V was cut back by 4 bases and J by 0 bases. CDR3 length: 16 residues. Germline CDR1 SGHDN, CDR2 FVKESK. The CDR3 DNA follows: TGTGCCAGCAGCCCCCGGGGGGGAAAGAGCTCCTACGAGCAGTACTTC. Encoded protein: CASSPRGGKSSYEQYF.

This chain connects TRBV19 to TRBJ1-5; a weak D match, TRBD1 (6 bases). The CDR3 length is 13 residues. V was clipped by 5 bases and J by 6 bases, with 11 bases between them. Germline values: CDR1 LNHDA, CDR2 SQIVND (reference sequence). The CDR3 loop is CASSWQGSQPQHF. The CDR3 coding sequence is TGTGCCAGTAGTTGGCAGGGGTCTCAGCCCCAGCATTTT.

This clone was recorded a few times. V usage is TRBV28 and J usage is TRBJ2-3; D is unresolved. Germline V CDR1 and CDR2: MDHEN, SYDVKM. V was clipped by 5 bases and J by 2 bases, with 11 bases between them. The CDR3 totals 14 residues. CDR3 residues: CASSASEFTDTQYF. In DNA form, the CDR3 reads TGTGCCAGCAGTGCCTCTGAGTTCACAGATACGCAGTATTTT.